This TCR beta chain was obtained from a study of blood T cell repertoires in COVID-19. Authors' processing steps: Estimation of nucleated cell counts relied on the amplification of reference gene primers. TCRdb's table, derived via immunoSEQ multiplex PCR, lists solely in-frame clones and lacks some. Clonal size and the V and J genes are those of that table, whereas D and trimming came from the DNA. Of about 170,000 clones listed, roughly 86% are singletons. Between the trimmed V and J ends, which lost 8 bases and 5 bases, there was a span of 16 bases. CDR1 MRHNA and CDR2 SNTAGT come from the germline V gene. The CDR3 is made up of 13 amino acids.

The TCR comes from a man aged 40-55 years who had recovered from COVID-19. The chain has TRBV6-4 and TRBJ2-7; the D gene is possibly TRBD1 (6 bases). The sample was peripheral blood. The CDR3 region is CASGGEQGHEQYF. The CDR3 DNA follows: TGTGCCAGCGGGGGCGAACAGGGTCACGAGCAGTACTTC.